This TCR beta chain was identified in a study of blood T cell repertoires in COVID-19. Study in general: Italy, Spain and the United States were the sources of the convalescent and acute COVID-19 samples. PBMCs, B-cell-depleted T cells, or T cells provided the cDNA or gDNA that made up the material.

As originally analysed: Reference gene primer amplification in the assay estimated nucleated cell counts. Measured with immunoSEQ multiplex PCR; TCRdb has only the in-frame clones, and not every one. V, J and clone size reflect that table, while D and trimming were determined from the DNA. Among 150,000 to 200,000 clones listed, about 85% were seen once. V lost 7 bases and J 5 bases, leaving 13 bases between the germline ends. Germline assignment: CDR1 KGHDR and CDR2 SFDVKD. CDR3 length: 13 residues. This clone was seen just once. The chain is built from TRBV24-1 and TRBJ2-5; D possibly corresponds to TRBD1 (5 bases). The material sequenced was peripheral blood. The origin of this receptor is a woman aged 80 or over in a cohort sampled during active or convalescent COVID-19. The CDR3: CATRGIGVETQYF. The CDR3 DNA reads TGTGCCACCAGGGGGATAGGGGTGGAGACCCAGTACTTC.